These 8 T cell receptor beta chains share one sample of origin, sequenced in a study of CXCR3 chemokines and chemotherapy response in bladder cancer. MiXCR was run by TCRdb on the PCR reads, yielding one entry per CDR3 protein. The table lists 8,000 to 10,000 distinct CDR3 sequences, around 23% of them singletons, with around 9.5% in the top ten. Sampling took place from a patient whose treatment included neoadjuvant chemotherapy. The source is a human donor with bladder cancer that did not respond to neoadjuvant chemotherapy.

This clonotype has more than one count but fewer than ten. This chain connects TRBV4-2 to TRBJ2-3; 10 bases are shared with TRBD2. CDR1 and CDR2 from the germline V gene are LGHNA and YNFKEQ. J was trimmed by 4 bases and V by 4 bases; bases with no gene match: 5. The CDR3 consists of 15 residues. This CDR3 reads CASSREAGGPDTQYF. DNA for the CDR3: TGTGCCAGCAGCCGGGAAGCGGGGGGGCCAGATACGCAGTATTTT.

This clonotype was observed many times. This sequence joins TRBV6-6 and TRBJ2-7; perhaps TRBD2 as D (6 bases). Trimming left V 8 bases short and J 3 bases short, with 8 bases between. CDR1 MNHNY and CDR2 SVGAGI come from the germline V gene (reference sequence). This CDR3 is built from 11 residues. The CDR3 spells CASGGFYEQYF. The CDR3 region has the DNA TGTGCCAGCGGGGGGTTCTACGAGCAGTACTTC.

The rearrangement uses TRBV2 and TRBJ2-1, with D tentatively TRBD1 (5 bases). V lost 6 bases and J 6 bases, leaving 15 bases between the germline ends. CDR3 length: 14 amino acids. The germline V gene encodes CDR1 SNHLY and CDR2 FYNNEI. CDR3: CASSVDRVGNEQFF. The CDR3 DNA reads as TGTGCCAGCAGCGTAGACAGAGTGGGCAATGAGCAGTTCTTC.

The rearrangement links TRBV7-3 to TRBJ2-5; 9 bases align to TRBD2. The CDR3 is 17 amino acids. V lost 3 bases and J lost 4; bases outside the gene matches: 12. Germline V gene sequence: CDR1 SGHTA, CDR2 FQGTGA. CDR3: CASSFSLRAGGVETQYF. The CDR3 DNA reads TGTGCCAGCAGCTTCTCCCTGCGGGCGGGGGGGGTAGAGACCCAGTACTTC.

This clonotype was counted ten times or more. This chain links TRBV5-6 with TRBJ1-3; weak D call: TRBD1 (5 bases). From germline, CDR1 is SGHDT and CDR2 YYEEEE. Trimming pared 1 base from V and 0 bases from J, leaving 11 bases between. CDR3 length: 16 amino acids. The DNA for the CDR3 is TGTGCCAGCAGCTTGCCATGGGGGAGCTCTGGAAACACCATATATTTT. Translated, it gives CASSLPWGSSGNTIYF. Together with reference TRBV5-6 and TRBJ1-3, the CDR3 gives the full variable domain: DAGVTQSPTHLIKTRGQQVTLRCSPKSGHDTVSWYQQALGQGPQFIFQYYEEEERQRGNFPDRFSGHQFPNYSSELNVNALLLGDSALYLCASSLPWGSSGNTIYFGEGSWLTVV.

This clonotype is judged medium-sized. This chain joins TRBV6-6 and TRBJ2-6; D not resolved. Germline V gene data show CDR1 as MNHNY and CDR2 as SVGAGI (reference sequence). The CDR3 has 14 amino acids. V lost 11 bases to trimming and J lost 0 bases, with 11 bases between them. This CDR3 reads CAARVSSGANVLTF. CDR3 bases: TGTGCCGCCAGAGTTAGCTCTGGGGCCAACGTCCTGACTTTC.

This clonotype was seen many times. The chain joins TRBV24-1 to TRBJ2-7, with TRBD1 matching over 7 bases. The trim removed 2 bases at V and 8 bases at J, leaving 5 bases unmatched. The CDR3 has 13 amino acids. CDR1 and CDR2 from the germline V gene are KGHDR and SFDVKD. This CDR3 is CATSDSQGRKQYF. CDR3 coding DNA: TGTGCCACCAGTGATTCACAGGGGCGCAAGCAGTACTTC.

This clonotype was detected ten times or more. This chain connects TRBV20-1 to TRBJ2-5; 9 nucleotides agree with TRBD1. Germline trimming cut 6 bases from V and 2 bases from J; bases unmatched to any gene: 4. The V gene's germline CDR1 is DFQATT and CDR2 SNEGSKA (reference sequence). There are 13 residues in the CDR3. The CDR3: CSAADRGQETQYF. CDR3 bases: TGCAGTGCCGCCGACAGGGGGCAAGAGACCCAGTACTTC.